These 3 T cell receptor beta chains originate from one sample sequenced in a study of beta chain features in type 1 diabetes. The study reverse transcribed the entire isolated RNA, so it sequenced expressed TCRB transcripts. Produced via immunoSEQ multiplex PCR; TCRdb's table is partial and in-frame only. The table has approximately 140,000 clones, roughly 10% seen once; the top ten hold 0.65%. Material for sequencing was central memory CD4+ T cells from blood. All receptors come from a woman aged 40 to 50 in good health.

J is TRBJ1-1 and V is TRBV6-1; D unresolved. The ends were cut back, 7 bases at V and 4 bases at J, with 10 bases in the middle. The CDR3 is made up of 12 amino acids. CDR1 MNHNS and CDR2 SASEGT come from the germline V gene. The CDR3 bases are TGTGCCAGCATCCGAGGGCCCACTGAAGCTTTCTTT. Translated, it gives CASIRGPTEAFF.

Many counts were recorded for this clone. This chain joins TRBV18 and TRBJ1-4, with 7 bases aligning to TRBD1. V trimming: 4 bases; J trimming: 5 bases; junction bases outside the gene matches: 7. The CDR3 consists of 15 residues. CDR1 and CDR2 (germline): KGHSH, LQKENI. The CDR3 loop is CASSQRDSPNEKLFF. The CDR3 nucleotides read TGTGCCAGCTCACAACGGGACAGTCCAAATGAAAAACTGTTTTTT.

This clone occurred a few times. The V gene is TRBV6-5, the J gene TRBJ2-5; 8 bases match TRBD1. The CDR3 loop spans 13 amino acids. Germline CDR1 is MNHEY and CDR2 is SVGAGI. J lost 5 bases, V lost 6 bases, and 5 bases had no gene match. CDR3 DNA: TGTGCCAGCAGCAGGGGGCAGGTGGAGACCCAGTACTTC. Translated, it gives CASSRGQVETQYF.